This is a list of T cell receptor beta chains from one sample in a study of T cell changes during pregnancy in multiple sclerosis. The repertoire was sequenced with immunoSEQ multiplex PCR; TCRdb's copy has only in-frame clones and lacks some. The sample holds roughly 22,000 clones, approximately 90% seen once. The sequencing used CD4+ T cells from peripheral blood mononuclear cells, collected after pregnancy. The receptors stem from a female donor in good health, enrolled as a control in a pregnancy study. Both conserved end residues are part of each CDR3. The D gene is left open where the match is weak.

cdr3_aa: CSGTAERSYTF; v_call: TRBV20-1; d_call: -; j_call: TRBJ1-2
cdr3_aa: CAIYDRFNEKLFF; v_call: TRBV19; d_call: -; j_call: TRBJ1-4
cdr3_aa: CASSLRGNLYGSPLHF; v_call: TRBV27; d_call: -; j_call: TRBJ1-6
cdr3_aa: CASSPWTGSNQPQHF; v_call: TRBV19; d_call: TRBD1; j_call: TRBJ1-5
cdr3_aa: CSVVSHLSYEQYF; v_call: TRBV29-1; d_call: -; j_call: TRBJ2-7
cdr3_aa: CASSYGQTSTYEQYF; v_call: TRBV6-6; d_call: -; j_call: TRBJ2-7
cdr3_aa: CASSNKDRGTEAFF; v_call: TRBV7-2; d_call: TRBD1; j_call: TRBJ1-1
cdr3_aa: CASSLTREETQYF; v_call: TRBV7-3; d_call: -; j_call: TRBJ2-5
cdr3_aa: CASSSYQETQYF; v_call: TRBV6-6; d_call: -; j_call: TRBJ2-5
cdr3_aa: CASSTSDTGELFF; v_call: TRBV5-1; d_call: -; j_call: TRBJ2-2
cdr3_aa: CASSSGTGVTGELFF; v_call: TRBV5-8; d_call: TRBD1; j_call: TRBJ2-2
cdr3_aa: CASSGDIYGGDEQFF; v_call: TRBV7-8; d_call: TRBD2; j_call: TRBJ2-1
cdr3_aa: CASSKGRGRQPQHF; v_call: TRBV27; d_call: -; j_call: TRBJ1-5
cdr3_aa: CASRGRRSPLHF; v_call: TRBV25-1; d_call: -; j_call: TRBJ1-6
cdr3_aa: CASSLVGTDYEQYF; v_call: TRBV7-2; d_call: TRBD1; j_call: TRBJ2-7
cdr3_aa: CATSASGFSYNEQFF; v_call: TRBV15; d_call: TRBD2; j_call: TRBJ2-1
cdr3_aa: CASSRERGTGKLSGNTIYF; v_call: TRBV19; d_call: TRBD1; j_call: TRBJ1-3
cdr3_aa: CASSPRLAGRNEQFF; v_call: TRBV9; d_call: TRBD2; j_call: TRBJ2-1
cdr3_aa: CASRGGSGTSGAPFF; v_call: TRBV27; d_call: TRBD2; j_call: TRBJ2-1
cdr3_aa: CASSQYGGQGYEQYF; v_call: TRBV4-1; d_call: -; j_call: TRBJ2-7
cdr3_aa: CASSVYRDTYEQYF; v_call: TRBV7-2; d_call: -; j_call: TRBJ2-7
cdr3_aa: CASSSAGTGVYGYTF; v_call: TRBV7-2; d_call: TRBD1; j_call: TRBJ1-2
cdr3_aa: CASSQGDRADYGYTF; v_call: TRBV4-3; d_call: TRBD1; j_call: TRBJ1-2